This TCR beta chain was observed in a study of T cells after yellow fever vaccination (dated by TCRdb to 2018 to 2020). Notes on the research overall: The SMART-Seq v4 Ultra Low Input RNA kit was used to prepare libraries from fractions with low cell numbers. Bulk TCR alpha and beta repertoires were sequenced longitudinally to track T-cell clones before and after primary and booster YFV17D yellow fever vaccination. Blood samples were taken at several timepoints before and after primary and secondary immunization, and bulk PBMC replicates and cell subsets were isolated. Two healthy male donors, one aged 18 to 30 and one aged 30 to 39 years, were included in the cohort. Broader findings and caveats from the paper: The secondary T-cell response was found to be weaker but faster than the primary response, with a peak reached on day 5 rather than on day 15. Because only a couple of donors were included in the study, the extent to which the findings can be generalized is limited. A small share of clonotypes was detected in both CD4 and CD8 compartments, with the overlap likely arising from convergent recombination. Computational filtering was needed because FACS-sorted repertoires could contain abundant contaminating clonotypes from the bulk population. Most clones expanded after primary vaccination were re-detected after the booster (around 96% of CD4 and around 86% of CD8), suggesting broad memory maintenance.

TCR cDNA was synthesized by 5'RACE template switching, through which a universal primer site and unique molecular identifiers were introduced. Priming of cDNA synthesis was performed from both the TCR alpha and TCR beta constant segments. Two PCR steps were used to amplify libraries, with sample barcodes and sequencing adapters being added in the second step. Sequencing of libraries was performed on Illumina HiSeq 2500 (2x100 bp) or NovaSeq (2x150 bp). In the paper's pipeline: MIGEC was used to demultiplex reads and collapse the reads into UMI consensus sequences, and MiXCR was used for V(D)J alignment. Vaccine-responding clonotypes were defined with edgeR using replicate PBMC samples, requiring FDR below 0.01 and a log2 fold change above 5 up to day 15. Bulk clonotypes were assigned CD4 or CD8 identity according to which sequenced CD4 or CD8 repertoire held them at higher abundance. Using fastp at Q25 and MiXCR, TCRdb reprocessed the public reads and kept productive beta chains. A single entry per CDR3 protein holds the most common genes and DNA from its merged rows. In this record, the V and J calls reflect TCRdb's handling and not the investigators' own analysis. The sample has hundreds of thousands of distinct CDR3 sequences on record, around a fifth of them singletons. Of the sample, about a sixth is held by the ten largest clones.

As regards this clonotype: It lacks a known antigen. Per-base quality was not reported, and no clone a single base away is much larger than it.

A distance of 10 bases separates the germline ends of V and J, which lose 6 bases and 5 bases respectively. Looking up the germline V gene yields CDR1 MDHEN and CDR2 SYDVKM. CDR3 length: 12 amino acids, cysteine to phenylalanine. Only the CDR3 DNA stays, 36 bases, in frame from base 1. What the treatment or condition label conveys for this sample: live attenuated yellow fever vaccine strain. Two biological replicates of bulk PBMCs were collected at each blood-draw timepoint. PBMCs were isolated from peripheral blood using a standard Ficoll-Paque protocol. TriZol was used to extract RNA from bulk PBMCs, CD4 and CD8 fractions, and dextramer-positive and dextramer-negative fractions.

The sequences come from PBMCs, collected 21 days after the first yellow fever vaccination. The receptor's source is a man aged 18-30 years who received the YFV17D yellow fever vaccine. The rearranged segments are TRBV28 and TRBJ1-2, with no D gene named confidently. The nucleotides are TGTGCCAGCAGCCGGGAAGGGTATGGCTACACCTTC. Its protein product is CASSREGYGYTF.